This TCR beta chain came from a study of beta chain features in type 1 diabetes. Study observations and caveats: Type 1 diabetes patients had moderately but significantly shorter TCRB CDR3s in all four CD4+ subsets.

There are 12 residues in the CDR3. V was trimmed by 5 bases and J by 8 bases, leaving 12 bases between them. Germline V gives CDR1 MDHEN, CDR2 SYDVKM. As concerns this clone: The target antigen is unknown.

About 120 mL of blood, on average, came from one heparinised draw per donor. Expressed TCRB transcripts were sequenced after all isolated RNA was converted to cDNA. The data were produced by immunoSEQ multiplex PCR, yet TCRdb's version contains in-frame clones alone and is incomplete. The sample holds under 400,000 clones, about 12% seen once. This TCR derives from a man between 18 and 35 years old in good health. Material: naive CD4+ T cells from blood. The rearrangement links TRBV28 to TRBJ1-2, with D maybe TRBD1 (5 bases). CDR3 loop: CASSRQGWGYTF. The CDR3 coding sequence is TGTGCCAGCAGTCGTCAGGGTTGGGGCTACACCTTC.